The next 21 T cell receptor beta chains were all read from a single sample in a study of blood T cell repertoires in COVID-19. Only in-frame clones appear in the TCRdb table, and some are missing; sequencing was by immunoSEQ multiplex PCR. The repertoire holds a few hundred thousand clones, with over 80% as singletons. The material sequenced was peripheral blood. These receptors all stem from a woman aged 40 to 50 with acute or convalescent COVID-19.

In this sample, this clone turned up once. The CDR3 DNA is TGTGCCAGCAGTTTACAGTTCAATCAGCCCCAGCATTTT. It is translated as CASSLQFNQPQHF. This rearrangement joins TRBV6-5 to TRBJ1-5; D remains unclear. Germline loops: CDR1 MNHEY, CDR2 SVGAGI. Trimming took off 4 bases at V and 3 bases at J, with 7 bases between the two ends. CDR3 length: 13 residues.

This chain connects TRBV2 to TRBJ1-1; TRBD1 agrees at 7 bases. The junction had 7 bases not matched to a gene; V was cut back by 6 bases and J by 6 bases. The CDR3 extends over 13 amino acids. Germline loops: CDR1 SNHLY, CDR2 FYNNEI. The CDR3: CASRETGVAEAFF. The CDR3 DNA reads TGTGCCAGCAGGGAAACAGGGGTGGCTGAAGCTTTCTTT.

The V and J genes are TRBV7-2 and TRBJ1-1; no clear D. Trimming cost V 1 base and J 5 bases, with 8 bases left between them. The CDR3 loop spans 13 amino acids. Germline V CDR1 and CDR2: SGHTA, FQGNSA. The CDR3 spells CASSLETGTEAFF. CDR3 in DNA: TGTGCCAGCAGCTTAGAGACGGGTACTGAAGCTTTCTTT.

The CDR3 DNA reads as TGTGCCAGCAGTACGGGGAACCAAGAGACCCAGTACTTC. This translates into CASSTGNQETQYF. This sequence joins TRBV6-5 and TRBJ2-5; tentatively, D is TRBD2 (5 bases). The V end lost 5 bases, the J end lost 0 bases, and 7 bases lay between the germline ends. The germline V gene encodes CDR1 MNHEY and CDR2 SVGAGI. The CDR3 is 13 residues long.

This clone was counted between two and nine times. The V gene is TRBV9, the J gene TRBJ2-4; 7 positions agree with TRBD1. The germline V gene has CDR1 SGDLS and CDR2 YYNGEE. J was trimmed by 0 bases and V by 2 bases; bases with no gene match: 2. The CDR3 extends over 15 amino acids. The CDR3, as DNA: TGTGCCAGCAGCGTCGGGACAGTAGCCAAAAACATTCAGTACTTC. This codes for CASSVGTVAKNIQYF.

The chain is built from TRBV10-1 and TRBJ2-1, with D perhaps TRBD1 (7 bases). The germline V gene has CDR1 WNHNN and CDR2 SYGVQD (reference sequence). The CDR3 has 15 amino acids. The ends were cut back, 3 bases at V and 2 bases at J, with 11 bases in the middle. The CDR3 bases are TGCGCCAGCAGTGATGGAGGGGGCGCCTACAATGAGCAGTTCTTC. This sequence encodes CASSDGGGAYNEQFF.

DNA of the CDR3: TGTGCCACCAGCAGAGAGCGGGGAGGCACAGATACGCAGTATTTT. As protein: CATSRERGGTDTQYF. V gene TRBV15 combines with J gene TRBJ2-3, with a tentative D call TRBD2 (6 bases). Trimming took 0 bases from V and 1 from J, leaving 8 bases between them. This CDR3 is built from 15 residues. Germline CDR1 is LNHNV and CDR2 is YYDKDF (reference sequence). The full variable domain, completed using reference TRBV15 and TRBJ2-3, is DAMVIQNPRYQVTQFGKPVTLSCSQTLNHNVMYWYQQKSSQAPKLLFHYYDKDFNNEADTPDNFQSRRPNTSFCFLDIRSPGLGDTAMYLCATSRERGGTDTQYFGPGTRLTVL.

As DNA, the CDR3 is TGTGCCAGTAGACCATTGACTAGCGGGGGGGACAATGAGCAGTTCTTC. It codes for CASRPLTSGGDNEQFF. The chain joins TRBV19 to TRBJ2-1, with TRBD2 identical over 14 bases. J gave up 5 bases and V 6 bases, and 6 bases lay outside the gene matches. The CDR3 runs 16 residues. CDR1 and CDR2 from the germline V gene are LNHDA and SQIVND (reference sequence). The full variable domain, with the rest looked up from reference TRBV19 and TRBJ2-1, is DGGITQSPKYLFRKEGQNVTLSCEQNLNHDAMYWYRQDPGQGLRLIYYSQIVNDFQKGDIAEGYSVSREKKESFPLTVTSAQKNPTAFYLCASRPLTSGGDNEQFFGPGTRLTVL.

The J gene is TRBJ2-5, the V gene TRBV4-2, with D perhaps matching TRBD1 (7 bases). There are 14 residues in the CDR3. V lost 1 base and J lost 7, with 13 bases in between. Germline V gives CDR1 LGHNA, CDR2 YNFKEQ. The CDR3 loop reads CASSQGQGGATQYF. In DNA, the CDR3 is TGTGCCAGCAGCCAAGGACAGGGAGGTGCGACCCAGTACTTC.

This clone was seen a single time. This chain joins TRBV30 and TRBJ1-2, with TRBD1 identical over 9 bases. After removal of 3 bases from V and 3 bases from J, the junction contained 5 bases not matched to a gene. The CDR3 runs 14 residues. CDR1 is GTSNPN, CDR2 SVGIG, per germline (reference sequence). In DNA form, the CDR3 reads TGTGCCTGGAGGTGGACAGGGGCCGACTATGGCTACACCTTC. It encodes CAWRWTGADYGYTF.

V is TRBV3-1 (or the pseudogene TRBV3-2) and J is TRBJ2-5; TRBD1 aligns across 7 bases. CDR1 is LGHDT and CDR2 is YNNKEL in the germline V gene (reference sequence). After removal of 4 bases from V and 4 bases from J, the junction contained 6 bases not matched to a gene. The CDR3 covers 14 residues. CDR3 DNA sequence: TGTGCCAGCAGCCCCCCGACAGGGCGAGAGACCCAGTACTTC. This encodes CASSPPTGRETQYF.

The J gene is TRBJ1-2, the V gene TRBV5-1; a weak D match, TRBD1 (6 bases). Germline CDR1 and CDR2: SGHRS and YFSETQ. The V end lost 2 bases, the J end lost 3 bases, and 11 bases lay between the germline ends. The CDR3 has 14 amino acids. The CDR3 loop reads CASSFQAGDYGYTF. The CDR3 DNA reads TGCGCCAGCAGCTTCCAGGCAGGGGACTATGGCTACACCTTC. The whole variable domain, filled in from reference TRBV5-1 and TRBJ1-2, reads KAGVTQTPRYLIKTRGQQVTLSCSPISGHRSVSWYQQTPGQGLQFLFEYFSETQRNKGNFPGRFSGRQFSNSRSEMNVSTLELGDSALYLCASSFQAGDYGYTFGSGTRLTVV.

The chain couples TRBV3-1 (or the pseudogene TRBV3-2) to TRBJ1-2; 7 positions match TRBD1. This CDR3 spans 12 amino acids. Germline CDR1 reads LGHDT; CDR2 reads YNNKEL (reference sequence). V dropped 5 bases and J dropped 8; count of bases not matched to a gene: 5. CDR3 DNA sequence: TGTGCCAGCAGCTACACAGGGGAAGGCTACACCTTC. It translates to CASSYTGEGYTF.

The V gene is TRBV5-1, the J gene TRBJ2-5; D unclear. This CDR3 is built from 12 residues. The V end was cut by 2 bases, the J end by 4 bases, with 6 bases between. Germline loops: CDR1 SGHRS, CDR2 YFSETQ. CDR3 sequence (DNA): TGCGCCAGCAGCTTACGGTTAGAGACCCAGTACTTC. Encoded protein: CASSLRLETQYF. Using reference TRBV5-1 and TRBJ2-5 for the parts outside the CDR3, the full variable domain is KAGVTQTPRYLIKTRGQQVTLSCSPISGHRSVSWYQQTPGQGLQFLFEYFSETQRNKGNFPGRFSGRQFSNSRSEMNVSTLELGDSALYLCASSLRLETQYFGPGTRLLVL.

V and J are TRBV29-1 and TRBJ1-1; 10 nucleotides match TRBD1. The CDR3 length is 14 residues. Trimming cost V 4 bases and J 5 bases; bases outside gene matches: 7. CDR1 is SQVTM and CDR2 is ANQGSEA in the germline V gene. The CDR3, as DNA: TGCAGCGTTGGGGGACAGGGGCCAGGGACTGAAGCTTTCTTT. This sequence encodes CSVGGQGPGTEAFF.

The chain is built from TRBV4-1 and TRBJ2-7, with D perhaps TRBD2 (6 bases). Germline CDR1 MGHRA, CDR2 YSYEKL. The CDR3 extends over 13 amino acids. V lost 1 base and J lost 4, with 8 bases in between. DNA of the CDR3: TGCGCCAGCAGCCAAGTGGGGGGATACGAGCAGTACGTC. Protein product: CASSQVGGYEQYV.

The chain recombines TRBV5-1 with TRBJ1-6; D may be TRBD1 (6 bases). The germline V and J ends were trimmed by 0 bases and 7 bases, with 8 bases remaining between them. The CDR3 contains 14 residues. Germline loops: CDR1 SGHRS, CDR2 YFSETQ. The CDR3 is CASSLDQGNSPLHF. The CDR3 nucleotides read TGCGCCAGCAGCTTGGACCAGGGGAATTCACCCCTCCACTTT.

The rearrangement joins TRBV6-5 to TRBJ2-1; D might be TRBD1 (6 bases). The CDR3 is 13 residues long. V was shortened by 7 bases and J by 2 bases, with 9 bases between the two germline ends. The germline CDR1 and CDR2 sequences are MNHEY and SVGAGI. CDR3 in amino acids: CASINRAYNEQFF. For the CDR3, the DNA is TGTGCCAGCATCAACAGGGCCTACAATGAGCAGTTCTTC.

This chain joins TRBV7-2 and TRBJ2-5, with D maybe TRBD1 (6 bases). This CDR3 is 15 amino acids long. Germline CDR1 and CDR2: SGHTA and FQGNSA. Trimming cost V 0 bases and J 5 bases, with 13 bases left between them. CDR3: CASSLATGLRETQYF. The CDR3, as DNA: TGTGCCAGCAGCTTAGCGACAGGACTTCGGGAGACCCAGTACTTC. The variable domain in full, completed from reference TRBV7-2 and TRBJ2-5, reads GAGVSQSPSNKVTEKGKDVELRCDPISGHTALYWYRQSLGQGLEFLIYFQGNSAPDKSGLPSDRFSAERTGGSVSTLTIQRTQQEDSAVYLCASSLATGLRETQYFGPGTRLLVL.

This chain links TRBV27 with TRBJ1-5, with D perhaps matching TRBD1 (6 bases). This CDR3 has 17 residues. Looked up from germline, CDR1 is MNHEY and CDR2 is SMNVEV (reference sequence). Deletions cut 0 bases from V and 7 bases from J, with 19 bases between. The CDR3, as DNA: TGTGCCAGCAGTTTATCGAGGCCCGGAGGGGGGGGGCAGCCCCAGCATTTT. It encodes CASSLSRPGGGGQPQHF.

This sequence joins TRBV5-1 and TRBJ1-1, with D maybe TRBD1 (5 bases). Trimming removed 4 bases at V and 1 base at J, with 8 bases between. The germline gives CDR1 SGHRS, CDR2 YFSETQ. The CDR3 is 13 amino acids. CDR3: CASSRTGNTEAFF. CDR3 in DNA: TGCGCCAGCAGCAGAACAGGGAACACTGAAGCTTTCTTT.